These 19 T cell receptor beta chains were all obtained from the same sample, sequenced in a study of cytomegalovirus exposure and HLA in healthy donors. It was with 60 Vbeta and 13 Jbeta primers that the PCR ran. Libraries were prepared by immunoSEQ multiplex PCR; TCRdb keeps only in-frame clonotypes and omits some of them. The sample has 81,000 or so clones, roughly 75% seen once. Sequencing input: PBMCs. The source is a man in his 60s in good health and CMV-seronegative.

This clone was found a few times. This chain uses TRBV7-9 with TRBJ1-5; TRBD1 agrees at 12 bases. V shed 5 bases and J 0 bases; nucleotides not matched to a gene: 8. This CDR3 has 18 amino acids. CDR1 is SEHNR and CDR2 is FQNEAQ in the germline V gene (reference sequence). The CDR3 DNA is TGTGCCAGCAGCCCGGGGACAGGGGGCCCTTATAGCAATCAGCCCCAGCATTTT. Translated, it gives CASSPGTGGPYSNQPQHF.

The chain is built from TRBV27 and TRBJ1-5; TRBD1 is a possible D gene (6 bases). Between the trimmed V and J ends, which lost 7 bases and 4 bases, there was a span of 17 bases. The CDR3 has 15 residues. Germline CDR1 reads MNHEY; CDR2 reads SMNVEV (reference sequence). The CDR3 protein is CASIPRQETNQPQHF. The CDR3, as DNA: TGTGCCAGCATCCCCAGACAGGAAACAAATCAGCCCCAGCATTTT.

The V gene is TRBV7-3, the J gene TRBJ2-6, with a weak D call TRBD1 (7 bases). V was shortened by 4 bases and J by 2 bases, with 21 bases between the two germline ends. Per the germline V gene, CDR1 is SGHTA and CDR2 is FQGTGA. CDR3 length equals 19 residues. The DNA of the CDR3 is TGTGCCAGCAGCTCCTCGCGACAGGGCGGGGATCCTGGGGCCAACGTCCTGACTTTC. It specifies CASSSSRQGGDPGANVLTF.

About this clone: Compared with germline, one end of the junction differs, possibly owing to a read error. This chain joins TRBV7-9 and TRBJ2-1; 7 nucleotides line up with TRBD2. The CDR3 is made up of 17 amino acids. CDR1 SEHNR and CDR2 FQNEAQ come from the germline V gene (reference sequence). In DNA, the CDR3 is TGTTCCAGCAGACTGGGACTACCAACTAGCTCCTACAATGAGCAGTTCTTC. This gives the protein CSSRLGLPTSSYNEQFF.

This clone was seen a few times. This rearrangement joins TRBV13 to TRBJ1-1, with a weak D call TRBD1 (6 bases). The ends were cut back, 5 bases at V and 1 base at J, with 14 bases in the middle. From germline, CDR1 is PRHDT and CDR2 FYEKMQ (reference sequence). The CDR3 runs to 15 residues. This CDR3 reads CASSLQGIGNTEAFF. In DNA, the CDR3 is TGTGCCAGCAGCCTACAGGGAATCGGGAACACTGAAGCTTTCTTT.

V and J are TRBV5-5 and TRBJ2-1; tentatively, D is TRBD1 (6 bases). V was trimmed by 4 bases and J by 6 bases, leaving 17 bases between them. Germline-derived CDR1 and CDR2 are SGHKS and YYEKEE (reference sequence). The CDR3 has 15 residues. CDR3 coding DNA: TGTGCCAGCAGCCGATCCGGGACACCTACCAATGAGCAGTTCTTC. Amino acids: CASSRSGTPTNEQFF.

The CDR3 DNA follows: TGTGCCAGCAGCTTCGGGTTGAGTGAGCAGTTCTTC. Amino acid sequence: CASSFGLSEQFF. The V and J genes are TRBV7-3 and TRBJ2-1; D is ambiguous. This CDR3 spans 12 amino acids. Trimming took 3 bases from V and 9 from J, leaving 9 bases between them. Per germline, CDR1 SGHTA and CDR2 FQGTGA.

The chain uses TRBV6-4 and TRBJ1-4; D possibly corresponds to TRBD1 (5 bases). Looked up from germline, CDR1 is MRHNA and CDR2 is SNTAGT. With 5 bases removed from V and 0 bases from J, the gap between germline ends came to 10 bases. This CDR3 region has 15 residues. This chain's CDR3 is CASSLTDSTNEKLFF. The CDR3 coding sequence is TGTGCCAGCAGTCTGACAGACTCAACTAATGAAAAACTGTTTTTT.

The chain links TRBV19 to TRBJ1-4, with D tentatively TRBD1 (5 bases). The CDR3 sequence is 15 residues long. Germline CDR1 is LNHDA and CDR2 is SQIVND (reference sequence). Trimming removed 6 bases at V and 0 bases at J, with 11 bases between. The CDR3 loop is CASSMTVSTNEKLFF. The CDR3 DNA sequence: TGTGCCAGTAGCATGACAGTTTCAACTAATGAAAAACTGTTTTTT. The complete variable domain, with remaining parts taken from reference TRBV19 and TRBJ1-4, reads DGGITQSPKYLFRKEGQNVTLSCEQNLNHDAMYWYRQDPGQGLRLIYYSQIVNDFQKGDIAEGYSVSREKKESFPLTVTSAQKNPTAFYLCASSMTVSTNEKLFFGSGTQLSVL.

This clone was seen just once. The V call is TRBV27, the J call TRBJ2-3, with 7 bases lining up with TRBD1. This CDR3 contains 15 residues. The V gene end was trimmed by 4 bases and the J gene end by 1 base; junction bases not matched to a gene: 5. CDR1 is MNHEY, CDR2 SMNVEV, per germline (reference sequence). The CDR3 loop reads CASSYRDRGTDTQYF. The CDR3 DNA reads TGTGCCAGCAGTTACCGGGACAGAGGCACAGATACGCAGTATTTT.

A single count supports this clone. The chain recombines TRBV27 with TRBJ1-1, with 8 positions matching TRBD1. The CDR3 runs to 17 residues. Germline-derived CDR1 and CDR2 are MNHEY and SMNVEV (reference sequence). The V and J ends lost 5 bases and 1 base, in that order; junction bases with no gene match: 12. The CDR3 loop is CASSPWTGPRWNTEAFF. CDR3 bases: TGTGCCAGCAGTCCGTGGACAGGGCCCAGGTGGAACACTGAAGCTTTCTTT.

V is TRBV10-2 and J is TRBJ1-2; D is ambiguous. Germline CDR1 WSHSY, CDR2 SAAADI. This CDR3 has 14 residues. V was pared by 3 bases and J by 7 bases, with 15 bases between. The CDR3 spells CASSDPTSRFGYTF. The CDR3 nucleotides are TGCGCCAGCAGTGACCCCACTTCCAGGTTTGGCTACACCTTC.

The chain employs TRBV2 and TRBJ1-5; D may be TRBD1 (6 bases). From germline, CDR1 is SNHLY and CDR2 FYNNEI. CDR3 length: 14 amino acids. V was pared by 10 bases and J by 5 bases, with 18 bases between. The CDR3 loop reads CATGTKGGDQPQHF. The CDR3, as DNA: TGTGCCACCGGGACCAAGGGGGGGGATCAGCCCCAGCATTTT.

The chain employs TRBV29-1 and TRBJ2-3, with TRBD1 matching 9 bases. CDR1 is SQVTM and CDR2 is ANQGSEA in the germline V gene. Unmatched junction bases numbered 5, after V lost 7 bases and J lost 3 bases. The CDR3 has 13 residues. CDR3 sequence reads: CSARQGGTDTQYF. CDR3 bases: TGCAGCGCCAGACAGGGGGGGACAGATACGCAGTATTTT.

The V and J genes are TRBV6-6 and TRBJ1-2; D is undetermined. The CDR3 is made up of 14 amino acids. CDR1 and CDR2 from the germline V gene are MNHNY and SVGAGI (reference sequence). V lost 0 bases, J lost 8 bases, and 13 bases lay in between. The CDR3 here is CASSYSTGWSGYTF. The CDR3 coding sequence is TGTGCCAGCAGTTACTCGACGGGATGGAGCGGCTACACCTTC.

The chain has TRBV12-5 and TRBJ1-2; TRBD1 aligns across 7 bases. The germline CDR1 and CDR2 sequences are LGHNT and FRNRAP. Trimming at V came to 4 bases and at J to 8 bases, leaving 13 bases not matched to a gene. CDR3 length: 15 amino acids. CDR3 protein: CASGSFGIQGGGYTF. The CDR3 region has the DNA TGTGCTAGTGGTTCGTTCGGGATCCAGGGGGGCGGCTACACCTTC.

The V gene is TRBV9, the J gene TRBJ1-2; D is possibly TRBD1 (6 bases). The V end lost 0 bases, the J end lost 3 bases, and 9 bases lay between the germline ends. The length of the CDR3 is 14 residues. Germline V gene data show CDR1 as SGDLS and CDR2 as YYNGEE. The CDR3 reads CASSVGGGDYGYTF. The CDR3 DNA reads TGTGCCAGCAGCGTAGGGGGGGGCGACTATGGCTACACCTTC.

This clone was found a few times. V and J are TRBV19 and TRBJ1-1; no definite D call. Germline loops: CDR1 LNHDA, CDR2 SQIVND (reference sequence). Trimming left V 5 bases short and J 8 bases short, with 18 bases between. The CDR3 is made up of 14 amino acids. This chain's CDR3 is CASSGRDLINEAFF. The CDR3 nucleotides read TGTGCCAGTAGTGGGAGGGATTTGATTAACGAAGCTTTCTTT.

V usage is TRBV7-8 and J usage is TRBJ2-1; 7 bases fit TRBD2. This CDR3 is built from 14 residues. CDR1 is SGHVS and CDR2 is FQNEAQ in the germline V gene. J was trimmed by 4 bases and V by 7 bases; bases with no gene match: 7. CDR3 DNA sequence: TGTGCCAGCAACCTAGTCGGGGGGTACAATGAGCAGTTCTTC. Its translation is CASNLVGGYNEQFF.